This T cell receptor (beta chain) was identified in a study of cytomegalovirus exposure and HLA in healthy donors. General study results and limits: The authors listed approximately 160 TCR beta chains as cytomegalovirus-associated.

This CDR3 is 14 amino acids long. Data came from immunoSEQ multiplex PCR; TCRdb stores just in-frame clones and leaves some out. The sample includes 110,000 to 150,000 clones, roughly 90% seen only once; the top ten take about 0.75%. Of note for this clone: Its specificity is not known.

This clonotype was sampled from a man younger than 30 in good health and CMV-seronegative. The genes are TRBV21-1 and TRBJ1-5; the table's D call TRBD1 went unverified against the DNA. TRBV21-1 constitutes a pseudogene. Sequencing was performed on PBMCs. The CDR3 loop reads CASSTGQGHQPQHF. The CDR3 DNA is TGTGCCAGCAGCACCGGACAGGGACATCAGCCCCAGCATTTT.